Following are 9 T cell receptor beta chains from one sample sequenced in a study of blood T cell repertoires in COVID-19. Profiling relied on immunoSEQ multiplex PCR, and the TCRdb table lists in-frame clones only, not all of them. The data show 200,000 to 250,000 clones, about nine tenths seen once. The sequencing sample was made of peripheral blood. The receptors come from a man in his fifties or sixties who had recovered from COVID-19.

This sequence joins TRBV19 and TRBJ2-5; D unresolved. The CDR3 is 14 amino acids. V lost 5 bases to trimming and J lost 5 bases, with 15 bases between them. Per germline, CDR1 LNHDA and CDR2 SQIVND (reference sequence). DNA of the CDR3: TGTGCCAGTAGTTCAAGTCTCCGAGCGGAGACCCAGTACTTC. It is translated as CASSSSLRAETQYF.

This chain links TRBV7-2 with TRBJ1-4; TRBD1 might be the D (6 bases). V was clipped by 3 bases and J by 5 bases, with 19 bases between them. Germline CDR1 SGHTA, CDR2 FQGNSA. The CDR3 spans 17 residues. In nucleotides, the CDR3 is TGTGCCAGCAGCTTGTGGGGCATCCAAACAGGGAATGAAAAACTGTTTTTT. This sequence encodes CASSLWGIQTGNEKLFF.

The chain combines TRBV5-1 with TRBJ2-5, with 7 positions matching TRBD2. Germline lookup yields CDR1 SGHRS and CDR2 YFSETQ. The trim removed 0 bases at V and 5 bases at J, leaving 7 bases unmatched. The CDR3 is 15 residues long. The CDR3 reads CASSLGPLGGETQYF. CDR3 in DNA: TGCGCCAGCAGCTTGGGCCCCTTGGGGGGGGAGACCCAGTACTTC.

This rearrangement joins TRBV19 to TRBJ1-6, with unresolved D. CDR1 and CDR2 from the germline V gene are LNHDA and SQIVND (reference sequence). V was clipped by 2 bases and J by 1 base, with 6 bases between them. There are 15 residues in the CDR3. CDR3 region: CASSIYGSYNSPLHF. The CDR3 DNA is TGTGCCAGTAGTATATACGGGTCCTATAATTCACCCCTCCACTTT. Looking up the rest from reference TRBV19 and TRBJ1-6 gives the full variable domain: DGGITQSPKYLFRKEGQNVTLSCEQNLNHDAMYWYRQDPGQGLRLIYYSQIVNDFQKGDIAEGYSVSREKKESFPLTVTSAQKNPTAFYLCASSIYGSYNSPLHFGNGTRLTVT.

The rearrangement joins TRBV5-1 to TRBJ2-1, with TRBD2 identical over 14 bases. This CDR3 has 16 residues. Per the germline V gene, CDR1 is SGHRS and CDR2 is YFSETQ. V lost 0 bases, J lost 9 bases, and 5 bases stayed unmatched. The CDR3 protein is CASSLGLAGGPGEQFF. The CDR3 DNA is TGCGCCAGCAGCTTGGGACTAGCGGGGGGGCCGGGTGAGCAGTTCTTC. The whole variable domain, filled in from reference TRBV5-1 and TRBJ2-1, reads KAGVTQTPRYLIKTRGQQVTLSCSPISGHRSVSWYQQTPGQGLQFLFEYFSETQRNKGNFPGRFSGRQFSNSRSEMNVSTLELGDSALYLCASSLGLAGGPGEQFFGPGTRLTVL.

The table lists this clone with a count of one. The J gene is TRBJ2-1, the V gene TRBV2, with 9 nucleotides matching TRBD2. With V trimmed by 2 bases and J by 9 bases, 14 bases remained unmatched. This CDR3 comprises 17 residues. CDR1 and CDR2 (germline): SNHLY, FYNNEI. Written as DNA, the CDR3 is TGTGCCAGCAGTGAAAAGGGGGCTAGCGGGGCCTTAGGTGAGCAGTTCTTC. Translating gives CASSEKGASGALGEQFF.

CDR3 sequence: CASSQFTGDTNTGELFF. The CDR3 bases are TGTGCCAGCAGCCAATTCACCGGGGACACGAACACCGGGGAGCTGTTTTTT. The chain joins TRBV4-2 to TRBJ2-2, with a weak D call TRBD1 (6 bases). The CDR3 consists of 17 residues. From germline, CDR1 is LGHNA and CDR2 YNFKEQ. Trimming removed 2 bases at V and 0 bases at J, with 13 bases between.

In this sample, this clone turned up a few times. CDR3 loop: CSVEAQGGTEAFF. CDR3 DNA sequence: TGCAGCGTTGAAGCCCAGGGAGGGACTGAAGCTTTCTTT. The chain combines TRBV29-1 with TRBJ1-1, with D possibly matching TRBD1 (5 bases). The CDR3 contains 13 residues. V was clipped by 1 base and J by 5 bases, with 11 bases between them. Germline V gene lookup returns CDR1 SQVTM and CDR2 ANQGSEA.

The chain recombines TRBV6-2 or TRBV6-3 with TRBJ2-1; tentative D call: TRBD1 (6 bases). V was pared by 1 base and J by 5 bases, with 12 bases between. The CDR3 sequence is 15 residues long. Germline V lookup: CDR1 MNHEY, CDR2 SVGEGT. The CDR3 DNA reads TGTGCCAGCAGTTACTTTTGGGGGCTCGACAATGAGCAGTTCTTC. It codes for CASSYFWGLDNEQFF.